This T cell receptor (beta chain) derives from a study of blood T cells in healthy people across ages. Combining a sample-barcoded 5' primer with a J-beta primer mix, a second PCR ran for about 7 to 12 cycles. TCRdb re-called the 5' RACE reads with MiXCR, one entry per CDR3 protein. The sample consists of roughly 830,000 distinct CDR3 sequences, about 59% of them appearing once. The source of this sequence is a man aged 25-45 years in good health. Sequenced input: blood.

The CDR3 here is CASSLASSETYAYEQYF. Here the CDR3 DNA reads TGTGCCAGCAGCTTAGCTTCATCAGAGACATACGCCTACGAGCAGTACTTC. The chain combines TRBV7-2 with TRBJ2-5, with D unresolved. The J call may be incorrect, as the DNA end agrees better with TRBJ2-7. The CDR3 consists of 17 residues. Germline CDR1 reads SGHTA; CDR2 reads FQGNSA.